This T cell receptor beta chain was captured in a study of T cell clones after liver transplantation. For the study at large: A pre-transplant mixed lymphocyte reaction with TCRbeta sequencing defined graft-donor-reactive clones followed in post-transplant blood. Third-party-reactive TCRbeta sequences from pre-transplant mixed lymphocyte reactions served as antigen-independent comparators.

Study results and limitations: In two subjects, few donor cells limited the measurable donor-reactive repertoire. Rather than being deleted, graft donor-reactive T cells may have moved into the graft.

The assay was immunoSEQ multiplex PCR, and TCRdb's table has in-frame clones only and misses some. The data hold about 100,000 clones, with approximately 78% observed a single time. For this clone: What it recognizes is unknown.

The V end lost 1 base, the J end lost 5 bases, and 22 bases lay between the germline ends. CDR1 and CDR2 (germline): SGHAT, FQDESV (reference sequence). The CDR3 runs to 18 residues. The chain uses TRBV11-1 and TRBJ2-3; D ambiguous. Sequences were derived from CD4+ T cells from blood, sampled before liver transplant. The TCR originated in a human donor who received a liver transplant. The CDR3 sequence is CASSLVYGTPTNGDTQYF. The CDR3 nucleotides read TGTGCCAGCAGCTTAGTCTACGGTACACCCACTAATGGAGATACGCAGTATTTT.